The 6 T cell receptor beta chains below all came from one sample that was sequenced in a study of cytomegalovirus exposure and HLA in healthy donors (dated by TCRdb to about 2017). The library was produced with the immunoSEQ multiplex PCR assay. For the multiplex PCR, a mixture combining 60 forward primers for TCR Vbeta segments and 13 reverse primers for TCR Jbeta segments was used. Not all clones reach the TCRdb copy of this immuneACCESS table, which keeps in-frame sequences only. Checked studies attribute under half of the gap to unresolved V genes and leave the rest unexplained. This sample has about 190,000 clones in its table, and approximately 70% of those were observed once. The leading ten clones occupy 2.5% to 4% of the sample. Sequencing was carried out using PBMCs. All receptors come from a young woman in good health and CMV-seropositive.

The chain carries TRBV19 and TRBJ2-5, with TRBD1 identical over 12 bases. CDR3 length: 17 residues. Germline V gene sequence: CDR1 LNHDA, CDR2 SQIVND (reference sequence). V shed 1 base and J 2 bases; nucleotides not matched to a gene: 5. As DNA, the CDR3 is TGTGCCAGTAGTATAGGTGGGACAGGGGGCCATCAAGAGACCCAGTACTTC. This translates into CASSIGGTGGHQETQYF.

The table lists this clone with a count of one. The rearrangement joins TRBV6-5 to TRBJ1-1, with D hard to call. Germline lookup yields CDR1 MNHEY and CDR2 SVGAGI. This CDR3 has 14 residues. V was shortened by 5 bases and J by 3 bases, with 13 bases between the two germline ends. The CDR3 nucleotides read TGTGCCAGCAGTCCCACCGGAACAGACACTGAAGCTTTCTTT. Protein product: CASSPTGTDTEAFF.

The chain recombines TRBV6-1 with TRBJ2-7; perhaps TRBD1 as D (6 bases). Germline V CDR1 and CDR2: MNHNS, SASEGT. V was shortened by 8 bases and J by 6 bases, with 20 bases between the two germline ends. The CDR3 loop spans 14 amino acids. The CDR3 DNA follows: TGTGCCAGCCTGTCTGGCACAGGGAAATGCGAGCAGTACTTC. Translating it yields CASLSGTGKCEQYF.

This chain connects TRBV10-3 to TRBJ2-3, with 8 positions matching TRBD1. Germline V gives CDR1 ENHRY, CDR2 SYGVKD. Trimming at V came to 0 bases and at J to 5 bases, leaving 1 base not matched to a gene. This CDR3 has 14 residues. CDR3 region: CAISESTGGDTQYF. CDR3 bases: TGTGCCATCAGTGAGTCAACAGGGGGAGATACGCAGTATTTT.

The J gene is TRBJ2-6, the V gene TRBV25-1, with 10 bases aligning to TRBD1. This CDR3 contains 18 residues. Per germline, CDR1 MGHDK and CDR2 SYGVNS. With V trimmed by 3 bases and J by 0 bases, 5 bases remained unmatched. CDR3 residues: CASSEMGDRGSGANVLTF. In DNA form, the CDR3 reads TGTGCCAGCAGTGAGATGGGGGACAGGGGCTCTGGGGCCAACGTCCTGACTTTC.

V is TRBV6-1 and J is TRBJ2-3; TRBD1 might be the D (5 bases). V was cut by 1 base and J by 9 bases, with 11 bases left in between. CDR1 and CDR2 from the germline V gene are MNHNS and SASEGT. The CDR3 covers 13 residues. For the CDR3, the DNA is TGTGCCAGCAGTGAAGGCCAGGGTTCGACGCAGTATTTT. Translation gives CASSEGQGSTQYF.